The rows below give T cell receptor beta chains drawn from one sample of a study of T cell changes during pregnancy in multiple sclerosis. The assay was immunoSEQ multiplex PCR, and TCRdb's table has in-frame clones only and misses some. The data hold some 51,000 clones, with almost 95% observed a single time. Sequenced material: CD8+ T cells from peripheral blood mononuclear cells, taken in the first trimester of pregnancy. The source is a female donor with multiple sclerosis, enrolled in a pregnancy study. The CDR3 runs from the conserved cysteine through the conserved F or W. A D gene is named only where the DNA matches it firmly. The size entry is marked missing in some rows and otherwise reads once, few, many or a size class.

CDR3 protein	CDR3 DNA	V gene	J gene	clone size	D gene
CASSPGDGGLSYEQYF	TGTGCCAGCAGCCCGGGGGACGGAGGTTTATCCTACGAGCAGTACTTC	TRBV9	TRBJ2-7	NA	NA
CASSRGPGTEAFF	TGTGCCAGCAGCAGGGGGCCAGGGACTGAAGCTTTCTTT	TRBV6-4	TRBJ1-1	NA	TRBD1
CASRSTLGGHEKLFF	TGTGCCAGCAGATCGACTTTGGGCGGGCATGAAAAACTGTTTTTT	TRBV7-9	TRBJ1-4	NA	NA
CASSLGPVLEEKLFF	TGTGCCAGCAGCTTAGGTCCTGTGTTGGAGGAAAAACTGTTTTTT	TRBV7-9	TRBJ1-4	NA	NA
CASSMGLSSGINTEAFF	TGTGCCAGTAGTATGGGACTTTCCAGCGGGATAAACACTGAAGCTTTCTTT	TRBV19	TRBJ1-1	NA	NA
CAGYSSSDEQFF	TGTGCCGGATACTCCTCTAGCGATGAGCAGTTCTTC	TRBV30	TRBJ2-1	NA	NA
CASRAGTGGLETQYF	TGTGCCAGCAGGGCAGGGACAGGGGGATTGGAGACCCAGTACTTC	TRBV27	TRBJ2-5	NA	TRBD1
CASSPGQGNTGELFF	TGTGCCAGTAGTCCTGGACAGGGCAACACCGGGGAGCTGTTTTTT	TRBV19	TRBJ2-2	NA	TRBD1
CASSLRTGKNIQYF	TGTGCCAGCAGTTTGAGGACAGGAAAAAACATTCAGTACTTC	TRBV28	TRBJ2-4	NA	TRBD1
CASRTGVEQFF	TGTGCCAGCAGGACCGGGGTTGAGCAGTTCTTC	TRBV28	TRBJ2-1	NA	NA
CASSPRLAGGSYNEQFF	TGTGCCAGCAGCCCGAGACTAGCGGGGGGCTCCTACAATGAGCAGTTCTTC	TRBV7-6	TRBJ2-1	NA	TRBD2
CASSLSGQGNYEQYF	TGTGCCAGCAGTTTGTCGGGACAGGGGAACTACGAGCAGTACTTC	TRBV27	TRBJ2-7	NA	TRBD1
CATRTGYHEKLFF	TGTGCCACTAGGACAGGCTACCATGAAAAACTGTTTTTT	TRBV19	TRBJ1-4	NA	TRBD1
CSVPGTGRGQPQHF	TGCAGCGTTCCCGGGACAGGGAGAGGTCAGCCCCAGCATTTT	TRBV29-1	TRBJ1-5	NA	TRBD1
CSVTRAGLPYEQFF	TGCAGCGTCACCCGTGCAGGACTCCCTTATGAGCAGTTCTTC	TRBV29-1	TRBJ2-1	NA	NA
CASSYSEGNTEAFF	TGTGCCAGCAGTTACTCGGAGGGGAACACTGAAGCTTTCTTT	TRBV6-5	TRBJ1-1	once	NA
CASSPTTSTDTQYF	TGCGCCAGCAGCCCCACGACAAGCACAGATACGCAGTATTTT	TRBV4-1	TRBJ2-3	NA	NA
CAISEDTSGGPHEQYF	TGTGCCATCAGTGAGGATACTAGCGGGGGGCCCCACGAGCAGTACTTC	TRBV10-3	TRBJ2-7	NA	TRBD2
CASRGPEGTAEGNEQFF	TGTGCCAGCAGGGGCCCGGAGGGGACAGCAGAGGGGAATGAGCAGTTCTTC	TRBV25-1	TRBJ2-1	NA	NA
CASSLWRIGQGGNTGELFF	TGCGCCAGCAGCTTGTGGAGGATCGGACAGGGGGGGAACACCGGGGAGCTGTTTTTT	TRBV5-1	TRBJ2-2	once	TRBD1
CASRGIGGTEAFF	TGTGCCAGCAGGGGAATTGGGGGGACTGAAGCTTTCTTT	TRBV5-8	TRBJ1-1	once	NA
CASSEGTGGYGEQFF	TGTGCCAGCAGCGAGGGGACAGGGGGTTATGGTGAGCAGTTCTTC	TRBV7-8	TRBJ2-1	NA	TRBD1
CASSGLAGVNEQFF	TGTGCCAGCAGTGGACTAGCGGGAGTCAATGAGCAGTTCTTC	TRBV28	TRBJ2-1	NA	TRBD2
CASSEAGGSSQPQHF	TGTGCCAGCAGTGAAGCAGGGGGCTCGAGTCAGCCCCAGCATTTT	TRBV6-1	TRBJ1-5	few	TRBD1
CASSQESGEWQPQHF	TGTGCCAGCAGCCAAGAGTCAGGGGAATGGCAGCCCCAGCATTTT	TRBV4-2	TRBJ1-5	NA	NA
CASSAAGTGPETQYF	TGTGCCAGCAGCGCCGCCGGGACAGGGCCAGAGACCCAGTACTTC	TRBV9	TRBJ2-5	NA	TRBD1
CASSVATGGETQYF	TGTGCCAGCAGCGTAGCTACGGGGGGAGAGACCCAGTACTTC	TRBV9	TRBJ2-5	NA	TRBD2
CASSPQAEYGELFF	TGTGCCAGCAGTCCCCAAGCGGAGTACGGGGAGCTGTTTTTT	TRBV28	TRBJ2-2	once	NA
CASSPTGDRATEAFF	TGTGCCAGCAGTCCGACAGGGGACCGCGCCACTGAAGCTTTCTTT	TRBV28	TRBJ1-1	NA	TRBD1
CASSLEDRGEYTIYF	TGTGCCAGCAGCTTAGAGGACAGGGGGGAATACACCATATATTTT	TRBV7-9	TRBJ1-3	NA	TRBD1
CASSEFPGLAGGVNEQFF	TGCGCCAGCAGTGAGTTCCCTGGACTAGCGGGAGGAGTCAATGAGCAGTTCTTC	TRBV10-2	TRBJ2-1	NA	TRBD2
CASSQSGGTLFYEQYF	TGTGCCAGCAGCCAATCGGGCGGGACGCTATTCTACGAGCAGTACTTC	TRBV16	TRBJ2-7	NA	NA
CASSLGAERGGLEETQYF	TGTGCCAGCAGCTTAGGAGCAGAGCGGGGGGGCCTAGAAGAGACCCAGTACTTC	TRBV7-2	TRBJ2-5	NA	TRBD2
CASSSGLAGGPPELFF	TGTGCCAGCAGTTCGGGACTAGCGGGAGGGCCGCCGGAGCTGTTTTTT	TRBV27	TRBJ2-2	NA	TRBD2
CASSQGTAQETQYF	TGCGCCAGCAGCCAGGGGACTGCCCAAGAGACCCAGTACTTC	TRBV4-3	TRBJ2-5	NA	NA
CASSLDSPGYTF	TGCGCCAGCAGCTTGGACAGCCCGGGCTACACCTTC	TRBV5-1	TRBJ1-2	NA	NA
CASSLSMAGGPTDTQYF	TGCGCCAGCAGCTTGAGCATGGCCGGGGGGCCCACAGATACGCAGTATTTT	TRBV5-1	TRBJ2-3	NA	NA
CASSLGGLANGYTF	TGTGCCAGCAGCTTGGGGGGTTTGGCAAATGGCTACACCTTC	TRBV7-9	TRBJ1-2	NA	NA
CASSLAGGVAGNTIYF	TGTGCCAGCAGCTTAGCGGGGGGAGTTGCTGGAAACACCATATATTTT	TRBV7-9	TRBJ1-3	NA	NA
CASSLETGQGVLPYNEQFF	TGTGCCAGCAGCTTAGAAACAGGACAGGGGGTACTACCGTACAATGAGCAGTTCTTC	TRBV11-2	TRBJ2-1	NA	TRBD1
CASRDRDSLYTEAFF	TGTGCCAGCAGGGACAGGGATTCCCTTTACACTGAAGCTTTCTTT	TRBV27	TRBJ1-1	NA	TRBD1
CASSLGHREQYF	TGTGCCAGCAGTCTGGGACACCGAGAGCAGTACTTC	TRBV28	TRBJ2-7	NA	NA
CASSLGWRGTTGELFF	TGTGCCAGCAGCTTAGGGTGGAGGGGTACCACCGGGGAGCTGTTTTTT	TRBV7-3	TRBJ2-2	NA	NA
CSVESGGTYEQYF	TGCAGCGTTGAGTCGGGGGGGACCTACGAGCAGTACTTC	TRBV29-1	TRBJ2-7	once	TRBD2
CASSLEVAVFTDTQYF	TGTGCCAGCAGCTTAGAAGTAGCGGTTTTCACAGATACGCAGTATTTT	TRBV7-9	TRBJ2-3	NA	NA
CASSRTSGPYNEQFF	TGTGCCAGCAGCCGGACTAGCGGCCCCTACAATGAGCAGTTCTTC	TRBV7-9	TRBJ2-1	NA	TRBD2
CASSERDSYEQYF	TGTGCCAGCAGTGAGCGGGATTCCTACGAGCAGTACTTC	TRBV2	TRBJ2-7	NA	NA
CSVEGGTESYEQYF	TGCAGCGTTGAGGGTGGGACAGAGTCCTACGAGCAGTACTTC	TRBV29-1	TRBJ2-7	NA	TRBD1
CASSPDRGFYGYTF	TGCGCCAGCAGCCCGGACAGGGGATTCTATGGCTACACCTTC	TRBV4-1	TRBJ1-2	NA	TRBD1
CASRGLAVYEQYF	TGTGCCAGCAGAGGTCTAGCGGTCTACGAGCAGTACTTC	TRBV2	TRBJ2-7	NA	TRBD2